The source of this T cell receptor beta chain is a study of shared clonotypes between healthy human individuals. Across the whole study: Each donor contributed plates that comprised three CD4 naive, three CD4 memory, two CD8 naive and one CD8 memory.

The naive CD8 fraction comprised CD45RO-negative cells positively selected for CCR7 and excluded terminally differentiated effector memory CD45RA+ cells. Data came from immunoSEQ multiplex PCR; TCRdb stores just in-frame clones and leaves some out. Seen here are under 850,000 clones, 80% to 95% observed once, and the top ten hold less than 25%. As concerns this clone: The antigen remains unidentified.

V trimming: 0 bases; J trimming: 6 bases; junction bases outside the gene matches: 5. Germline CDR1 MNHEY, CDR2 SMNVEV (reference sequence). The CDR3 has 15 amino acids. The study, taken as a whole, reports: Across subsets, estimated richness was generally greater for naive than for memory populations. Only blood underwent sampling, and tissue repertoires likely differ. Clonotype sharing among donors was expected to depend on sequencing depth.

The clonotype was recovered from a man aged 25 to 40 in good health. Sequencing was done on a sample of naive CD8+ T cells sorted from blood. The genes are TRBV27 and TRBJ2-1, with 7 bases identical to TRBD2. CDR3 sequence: CASSLSRTSSNEQFF. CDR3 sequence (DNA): TGTGCCAGCAGTTTATCTCGGACTAGTAGCAATGAGCAGTTCTTC.